This T cell receptor beta chain was identified during a study of regulatory T cells in long-lasting Graves disease (dated by TCRdb to the early 2020s). About the investigation overall: Persistent Graves' disease was defined as antithyroid drug treatment for over 5 years with persistently positive TSH receptor autoantibodies. Persistent Graves' disease patients in the clinical cohort had taken antithyroid drugs for approximately 9.5 years on average. A total of roughly 33 samples were covered by TCR sequencing, comprising some 13 persistent and approximately 20 newly diagnosed Graves' disease patients. The study was registered as a clinical trial and conducted in China. Persistent Graves' disease patients were compared with newly diagnosed Graves' disease patients by peripheral blood TCR sequencing and RNA sequencing.

General study outcomes and caveats: As a limitation, the authors acknowledged that the small sample size may reduce accuracy. Because the primary lesion, thyroid tissue, could not be accessed, the study looked at peripheral blood alone. TRBV28, TRBJ1-2 and TRBJ2-5 were preferentially used in persistent disease, while TRBV20-1 and TRBJ2-1 were favored in newly diagnosed disease. Lower TCR Shannon entropy and fewer highly expanded clones were observed in persistent Graves' disease patients than in newly diagnosed patients, which suggested clonal expansion. Sequencing and analysis were limited to the TCR beta chain. A larger number of public clonotypes was shared among persistent patients (approximately 2,600) than among newly diagnosed patients (approximately 1,000).

In light of the paper, this sample's time point label describes: persistent/refractory GD, antithyroid drugs over 5 years with positive TRAb. For both TCR sequencing and RNA sequencing, RNA was extracted from PBMCs using TRIzol. The diagnosis of Graves' disease was made according to American Thyroid Association guidelines. Patients were recruited from an endocrinology department in Xi'an, China. Each patient gave 7 to 9.5 milliliters of peripheral blood, collected in an EDTA anticoagulant tube. Ficoll Paque Plus density gradient separation was used to isolate PBMCs, and no further T cell sorting was done. An Agilent 2100 Bioanalyzer and agarose gel were used to assess RNA quality, and a NanoDrop 2000 was used to measure RNA concentration. Libraries came from multiplex PCR. These reads were obtained on an Illumina HiSeq 4000. iRepertoire HTBI primers and Arm-PCR amplification of CDR3 regions were used to construct TCR beta libraries. Before sequencing, the PCR products underwent gel purification. The paper's data handling went like this. Gene usage analysis of CDR3 amino acid clonotypes relied on the 60 or so TRBV and about 13 TRBJ segments identified across samples. COPE and FqMerger were used to merge the filtered high-quality paired reads into contigs. BLAST was used to align contigs to the IMGT TRBV, TRBD and TRBJ reference genes, and CDR3 was defined following IMGT. Any clonotype with a frequency above 0.1% was counted as a highly expanded clone. Shannon entropy was used to measure repertoire diversity, and the Gini coefficient was used to measure V-J evenness. Clonotypes shared by more than one individual were considered public. In TCRdb, the public reads were trimmed at Q25 with fastp and aligned with MiXCR, with productive beta chains retained. Identical CDR3 proteins give one entry, which carries the most common genes and DNA. The V and J calls, along with clone size, are taken from TCRdb and not from the paper's own processing. Across this sample there are 500,000 to 700,000 distinct CDR3 sequences, with about 32% seen only once. 40% to 50% of the sample comes from the top ten.

The CDR3, cysteine through phenylalanine, is 13 amino acids long. This entry keeps only the CDR3 DNA: 39 bases, framed from base 1. CDR1 and CDR2, looked up from the germline V gene (reference sequence), are MNHEY and SMNVEV. V gives up 4 bases and J gives up 1 base, and the segment between their germline ends measures 7 bases. Of note for this clonotype: No antigen is known for it. No per-base quality is available; no much larger clone lies one base away.

The sample consisted of peripheral blood mononuclear cells (PBMCs), taken when the disease was refractory, from a patient treated with antithyroid drugs. Recombination joined TRBV27 with TRBJ1-2, with the D gene not confidently named. The origin of this receptor is a female donor with Graves disease. The nucleotide sequence reads TGTGCCAGCAGTTCTCAGGATAACTATGGCTACACCTTC. This is translated as CASSSQDNYGYTF.